This T cell receptor (beta chain) appears in the sequencing data of a study of beta chain features in type 1 diabetes. At the level of the study: In all, about 110 million sorted cells from all samples were analyzed. Overall study findings and caveats: HLA influence on TCRB rearrangement stayed unresolved here.

Of note for this clone: Its antigen remains unidentified.

The sequenced template was cDNA made from the entire isolated RNA. The repertoire was sequenced with immunoSEQ multiplex PCR; TCRdb's copy has only in-frame clones and lacks some. The sample has fewer than 250,000 clones, 9.6% seen once; the top ten hold about 0.03%. There was one heparinised blood draw per donor, averaging roughly 0.12 L. This CDR3 region has 16 residues. The V gene end was trimmed by 6 bases and the J gene end by 4 bases; junction bases not matched to a gene: 10. Germline values: CDR1 SGHTS, CDR2 YDEGEE. The chain employs TRBV5-8 and TRBJ1-2; the match to TRBD1 covers 12 bases. The specimen sequenced was naive CD4+ T cells from blood. The TCR sequence derives from a woman in her late teens or twenties in good health. The CDR3 coding sequence is TGTGCCAGCAACCGGGACAGGGGGCGCGGAGGCTATGGCTACACCTTC. It codes for CASNRDRGRGGYGYTF.